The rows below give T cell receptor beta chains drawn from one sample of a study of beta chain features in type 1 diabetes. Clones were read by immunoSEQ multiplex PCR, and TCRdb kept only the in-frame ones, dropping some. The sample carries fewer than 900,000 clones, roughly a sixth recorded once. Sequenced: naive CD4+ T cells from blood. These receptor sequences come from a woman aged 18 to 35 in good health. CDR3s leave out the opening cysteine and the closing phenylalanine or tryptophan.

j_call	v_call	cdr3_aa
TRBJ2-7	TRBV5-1	ASSWIQGSRYEQY
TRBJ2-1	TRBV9	ASSAGLAGEQF
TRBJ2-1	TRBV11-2	ASSLGSLIAYEQF
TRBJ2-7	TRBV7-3	ASSLTTVEQY
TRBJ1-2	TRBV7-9	ASSLQDNYGEGYT
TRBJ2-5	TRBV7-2	ASSPPNEETQY
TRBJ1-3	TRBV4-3	ASSPHRTGSGNTIY
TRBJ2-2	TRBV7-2	ATKGQPTNTGELF
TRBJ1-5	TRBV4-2	ASSQTDSNQPQH
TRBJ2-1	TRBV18	ASSQGLAGDNEQF
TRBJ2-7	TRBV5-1	ASSLALAGAREQY
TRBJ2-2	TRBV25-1	ASSEYLGTGDTGELF
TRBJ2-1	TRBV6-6	ASSKTGTPTNEQF